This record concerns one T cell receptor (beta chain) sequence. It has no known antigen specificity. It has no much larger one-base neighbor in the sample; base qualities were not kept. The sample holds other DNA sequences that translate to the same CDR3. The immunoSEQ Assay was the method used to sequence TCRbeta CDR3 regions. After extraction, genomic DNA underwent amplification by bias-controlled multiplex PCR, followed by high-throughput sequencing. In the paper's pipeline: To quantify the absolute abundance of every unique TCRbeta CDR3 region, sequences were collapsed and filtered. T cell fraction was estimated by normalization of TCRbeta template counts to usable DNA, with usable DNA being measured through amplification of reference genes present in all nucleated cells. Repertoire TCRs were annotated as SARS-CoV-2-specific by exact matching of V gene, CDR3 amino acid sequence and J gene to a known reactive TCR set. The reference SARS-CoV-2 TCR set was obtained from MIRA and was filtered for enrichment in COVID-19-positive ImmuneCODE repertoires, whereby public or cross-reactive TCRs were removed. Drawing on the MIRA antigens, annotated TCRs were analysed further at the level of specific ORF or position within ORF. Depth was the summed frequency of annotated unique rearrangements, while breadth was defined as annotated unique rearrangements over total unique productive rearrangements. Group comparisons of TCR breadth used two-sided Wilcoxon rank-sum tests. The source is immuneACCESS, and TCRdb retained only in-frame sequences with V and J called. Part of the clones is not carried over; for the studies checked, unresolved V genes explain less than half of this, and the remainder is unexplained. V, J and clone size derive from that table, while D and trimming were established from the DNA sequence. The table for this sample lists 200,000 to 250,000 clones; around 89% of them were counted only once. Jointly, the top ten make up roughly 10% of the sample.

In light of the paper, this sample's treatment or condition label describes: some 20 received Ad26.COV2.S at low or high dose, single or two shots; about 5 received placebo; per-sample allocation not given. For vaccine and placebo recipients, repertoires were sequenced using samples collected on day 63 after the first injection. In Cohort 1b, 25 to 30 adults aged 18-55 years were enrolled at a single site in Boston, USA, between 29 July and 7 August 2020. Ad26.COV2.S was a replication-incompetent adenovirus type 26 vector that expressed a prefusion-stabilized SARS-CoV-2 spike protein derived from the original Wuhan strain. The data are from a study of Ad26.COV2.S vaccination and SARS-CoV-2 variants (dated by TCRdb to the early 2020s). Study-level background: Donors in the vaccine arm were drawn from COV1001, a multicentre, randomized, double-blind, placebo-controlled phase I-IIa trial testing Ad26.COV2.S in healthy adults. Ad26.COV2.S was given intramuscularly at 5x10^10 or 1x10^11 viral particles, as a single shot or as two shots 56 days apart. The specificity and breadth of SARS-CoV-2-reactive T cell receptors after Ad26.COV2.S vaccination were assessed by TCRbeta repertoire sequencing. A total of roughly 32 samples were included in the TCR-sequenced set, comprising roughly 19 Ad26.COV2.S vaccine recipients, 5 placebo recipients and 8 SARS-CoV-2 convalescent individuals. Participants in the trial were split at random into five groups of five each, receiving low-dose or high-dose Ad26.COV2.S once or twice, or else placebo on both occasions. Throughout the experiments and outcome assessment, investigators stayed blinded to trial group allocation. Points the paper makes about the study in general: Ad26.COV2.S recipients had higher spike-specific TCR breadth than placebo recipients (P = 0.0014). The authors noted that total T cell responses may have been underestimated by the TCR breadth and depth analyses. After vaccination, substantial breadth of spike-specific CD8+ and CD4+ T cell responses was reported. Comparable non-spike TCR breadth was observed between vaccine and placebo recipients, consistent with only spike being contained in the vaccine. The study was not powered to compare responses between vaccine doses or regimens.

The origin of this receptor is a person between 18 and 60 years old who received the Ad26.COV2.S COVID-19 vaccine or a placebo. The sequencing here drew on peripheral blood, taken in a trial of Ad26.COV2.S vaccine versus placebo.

The CDR3: CASSYSVNTEAFF. The bases are TGTGCCAGCAGTTACTCGGTGAACACTGAAGCTTTCTTT. The chain couples TRBV6-5 to TRBJ1-1, with no confidently assigned D gene. From cysteine to phenylalanine, the CDR3 is 13 amino acids long. The read is trimmed to its CDR3 DNA, 39 bases read in frame from base 1. Cut back by 0 bases and 0 bases, the V and J ends lie 2 bases apart. Based on the germline V gene, the CDR1 and CDR2 sequences are MNHEY and SVGAGI.